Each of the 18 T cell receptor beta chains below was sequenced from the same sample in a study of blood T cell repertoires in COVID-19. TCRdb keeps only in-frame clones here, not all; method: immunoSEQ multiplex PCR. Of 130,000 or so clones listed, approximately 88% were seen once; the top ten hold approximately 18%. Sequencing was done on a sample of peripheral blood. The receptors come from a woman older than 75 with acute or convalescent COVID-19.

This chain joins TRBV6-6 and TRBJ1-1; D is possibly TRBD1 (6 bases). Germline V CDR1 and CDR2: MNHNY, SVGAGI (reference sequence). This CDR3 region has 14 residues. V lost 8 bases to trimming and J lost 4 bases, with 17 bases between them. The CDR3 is CASDPFKGGTEAFF. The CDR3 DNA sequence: TGTGCCAGCGACCCATTTAAAGGGGGCACTGAAGCTTTCTTT.

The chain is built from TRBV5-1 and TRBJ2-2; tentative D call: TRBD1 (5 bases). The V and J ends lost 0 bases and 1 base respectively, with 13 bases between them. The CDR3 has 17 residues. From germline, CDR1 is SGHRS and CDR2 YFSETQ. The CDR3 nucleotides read TGCGCCAGCAGCTTGGGCCCGGGCAGGGTGAACACCGGGGAGCTGTTTTTT. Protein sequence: CASSLGPGRVNTGELFF.

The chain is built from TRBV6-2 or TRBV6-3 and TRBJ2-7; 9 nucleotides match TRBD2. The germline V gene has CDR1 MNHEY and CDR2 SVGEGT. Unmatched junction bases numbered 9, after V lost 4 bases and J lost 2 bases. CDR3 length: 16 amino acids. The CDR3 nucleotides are TGTGCCAGCAGTTCCTACCGGACTAGCGTAACCTACGAGCAGTACTTC. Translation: CASSSYRTSVTYEQYF.

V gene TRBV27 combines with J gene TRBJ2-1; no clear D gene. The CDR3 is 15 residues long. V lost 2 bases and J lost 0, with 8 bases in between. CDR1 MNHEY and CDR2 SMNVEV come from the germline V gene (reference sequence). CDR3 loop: CASSLAAPSYNEQFF. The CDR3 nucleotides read TGTGCCAGCAGTTTAGCTGCGCCCTCCTACAATGAGCAGTTCTTC.

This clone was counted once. CDR3 DNA: TGTGCCAGCAACGACGATCCTAGCGGGGTGGGATATGAGCAGTTCTTC. This sequence encodes CASNDDPSGVGYEQFF. The genes are TRBV21-1 and TRBJ2-1; the table's D call TRBD2 went unverified against the DNA. TRBV21-1 is labeled a pseudogene. The CDR3 runs to 16 residues.

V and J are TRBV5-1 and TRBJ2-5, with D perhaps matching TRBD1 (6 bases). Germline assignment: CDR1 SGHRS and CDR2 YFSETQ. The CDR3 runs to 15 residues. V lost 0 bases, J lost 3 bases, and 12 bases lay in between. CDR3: CASSLVPNREETQYF. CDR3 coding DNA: TGCGCCAGCAGCTTGGTCCCCAACAGGGAAGAGACCCAGTACTTC.

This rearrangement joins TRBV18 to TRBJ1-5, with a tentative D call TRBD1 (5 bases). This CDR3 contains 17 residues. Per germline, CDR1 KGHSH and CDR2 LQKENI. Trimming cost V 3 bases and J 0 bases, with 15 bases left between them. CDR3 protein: CASSPTPRQHSNQPQHF. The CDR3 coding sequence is TGTGCCAGCTCACCGACCCCAAGACAGCATAGCAATCAGCCCCAGCATTTT.

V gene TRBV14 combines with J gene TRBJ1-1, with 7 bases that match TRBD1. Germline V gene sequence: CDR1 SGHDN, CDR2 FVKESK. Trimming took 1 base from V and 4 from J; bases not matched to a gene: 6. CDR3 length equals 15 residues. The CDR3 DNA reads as TGTGCCAGCAGCCAAGGACCGGGACAGCGCACTGAAGCTTTCTTT. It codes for CASSQGPGQRTEAFF.

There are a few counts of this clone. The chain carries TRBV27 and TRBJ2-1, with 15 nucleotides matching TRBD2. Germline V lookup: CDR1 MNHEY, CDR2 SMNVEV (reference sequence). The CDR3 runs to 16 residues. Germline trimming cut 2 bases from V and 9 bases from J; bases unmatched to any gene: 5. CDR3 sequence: CASSLRTSGGAGEQFF. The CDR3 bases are TGTGCCAGCAGTTTAAGGACTAGCGGGGGGGCGGGTGAGCAGTTCTTC.

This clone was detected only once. CDR3 amino acids: CASSLIYNEQFF. CDR3 DNA sequence: TGTGCCAGCAGCCTAATATACAATGAGCAGTTCTTC. The rearrangement joins TRBV7-2 to TRBJ2-1; D is unclear. V was shortened by 5 bases and J by 4 bases, with 6 bases between the two germline ends. The CDR3 sequence is 12 residues long. Germline CDR1 and CDR2: SGHTA and FQGNSA.

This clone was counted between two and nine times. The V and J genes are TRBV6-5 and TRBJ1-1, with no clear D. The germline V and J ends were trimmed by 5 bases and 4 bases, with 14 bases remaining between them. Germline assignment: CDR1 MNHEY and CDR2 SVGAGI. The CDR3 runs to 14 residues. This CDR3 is CASSLRARGTEAFF. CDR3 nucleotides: TGTGCCAGCAGTCTCCGGGCTCGGGGCACTGAAGCTTTCTTT.

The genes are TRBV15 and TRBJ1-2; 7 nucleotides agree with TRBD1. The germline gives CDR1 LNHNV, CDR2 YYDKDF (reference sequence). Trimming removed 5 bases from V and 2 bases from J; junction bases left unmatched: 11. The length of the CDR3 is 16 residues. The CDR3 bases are TGTGCCACCAGCGCCCGTGACAGGGAAGTAAACTATGGCTACACCTTC. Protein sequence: CATSARDREVNYGYTF.

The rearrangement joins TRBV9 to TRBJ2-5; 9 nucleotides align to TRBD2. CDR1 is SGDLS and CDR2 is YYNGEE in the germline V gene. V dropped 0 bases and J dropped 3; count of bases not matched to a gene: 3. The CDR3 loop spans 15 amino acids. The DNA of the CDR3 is TGTGCCAGCAGCGTAGGGCGGGGGGGAAAAGAGACCCAGTACTTC. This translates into CASSVGRGGKETQYF.

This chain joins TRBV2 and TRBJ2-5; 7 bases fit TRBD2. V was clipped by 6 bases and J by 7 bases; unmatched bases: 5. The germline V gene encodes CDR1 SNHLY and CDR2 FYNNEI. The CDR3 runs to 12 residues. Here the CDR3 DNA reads TGTGCCAGCAGCGGACTAGTGGGGACCCAGTACTTC. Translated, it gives CASSGLVGTQYF.

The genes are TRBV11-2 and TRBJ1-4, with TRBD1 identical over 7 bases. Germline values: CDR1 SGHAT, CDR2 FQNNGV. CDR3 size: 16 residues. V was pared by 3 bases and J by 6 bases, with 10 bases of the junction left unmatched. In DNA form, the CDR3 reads TGTGCCAGCAGCTTGTGGGGCCGTCAGGGGGATGAAAAACTGTTTTTT. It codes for CASSLWGRQGDEKLFF.

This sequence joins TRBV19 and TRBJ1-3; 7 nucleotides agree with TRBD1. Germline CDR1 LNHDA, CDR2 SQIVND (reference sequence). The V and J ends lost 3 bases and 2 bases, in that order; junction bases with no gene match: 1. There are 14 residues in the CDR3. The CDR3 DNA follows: TGTGCCAGTAGTATCGACAGGGCTGGAAACACCATATATTTT. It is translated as CASSIDRAGNTIYF. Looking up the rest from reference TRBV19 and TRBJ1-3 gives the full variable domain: DGGITQSPKYLFRKEGQNVTLSCEQNLNHDAMYWYRQDPGQGLRLIYYSQIVNDFQKGDIAEGYSVSREKKESFPLTVTSAQKNPTAFYLCASSIDRAGNTIYFGEGSWLTVV.

DNA for the CDR3: TGCGCCAGCAGCCAAGACCCTTCAGGAAACTATGGCTACACCTTC. It encodes CASSQDPSGNYGYTF. The chain joins TRBV4-1 to TRBJ1-2, with no clear D. Between the trimmed V and J ends, which lost 0 bases and 2 bases, there was a span of 10 bases. This CDR3 has 15 amino acids. The V gene's germline CDR1 is MGHRA and CDR2 YSYEKL.

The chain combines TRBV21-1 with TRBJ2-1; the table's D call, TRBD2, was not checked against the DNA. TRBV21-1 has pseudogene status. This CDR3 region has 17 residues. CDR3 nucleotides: TGTGCCAGCAGCAAATGCCTAGCGGGAGGGGGGCTCGGTGAGCAGTTCTTC. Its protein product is CASSKCLAGGGLGEQFF.